The 25 T cell receptor beta chains reported below all come from one sample, sequenced in a study of blood T cell repertoires in COVID-19. The protocol was immunoSEQ multiplex PCR, while the TCRdb copy is restricted to in-frame clones and leaves out a portion. Altogether roughly 76,000 clones are present, about nine tenths being singletons, with the ten largest covering around 30%. Sequenced: peripheral blood. The source is a woman of 80 years or more with active or convalescent COVID-19.

To note about this clone: One end of the junction is discordant with germline, which a read error may explain. The chain couples TRBV6-1 to TRBJ1-1, with D unclear. Germline loops: CDR1 MNHNS, CDR2 SASEGT. CDR3 length equals 12 residues. The CDR3 protein is CASSEFPEGSYF. CDR3 DNA: TGTGCCAGCAGTGAATTCCCAGAGGGATCTTACTTT.

This clone was observed once. The J gene is TRBJ2-3, the V gene TRBV5-8; TRBD2 matches at 9 bases. The CDR3 extends over 16 amino acids. J was trimmed by 7 bases and V by 5 bases; bases with no gene match: 14. Germline values: CDR1 SGHTS, CDR2 YDEGEE. CDR3 nucleotide sequence: TGTGCCAGCAGGCCGCGGGGGGGGACTGGCGGGAATACGCAGTATTTT. Translation gives CASRPRGGTGGNTQYF.

The CDR3 DNA reads as TGTGCCAGTAGGGCGGGCAACTACAATGAGCAGTTCTTC. This sequence encodes CASRAGNYNEQFF. The gene calls are TRBV19 and TRBJ2-1, with a tentative D call TRBD2 (5 bases). Looked up from germline, CDR1 is LNHDA and CDR2 is SQIVND (reference sequence). The CDR3 runs 13 residues. Trimming removed 6 bases at V and 3 bases at J, with 9 bases between.

The rearrangement joins TRBV19 to TRBJ2-7; maybe TRBD1 (5 bases). Germline V gene data show CDR1 as LNHDA and CDR2 as SQIVND (reference sequence). The CDR3 spans 15 residues. V lost 11 bases to trimming and J lost 0 bases, with 20 bases between them. The CDR3 spells CAGNPSQADSYEQYF. The CDR3 DNA reads TGTGCCGGAAACCCATCACAGGCCGACTCCTACGAGCAGTACTTC.

V is TRBV6-2 or TRBV6-3 and J is TRBJ2-1; possibly TRBD1 for D (6 bases). The germline V gene encodes CDR1 MNHEY and CDR2 SVGEGT. There are 14 residues in the CDR3. Trimming took 5 bases from V and 3 from J, leaving 11 bases between them. The CDR3 loop reads CASSTGWVYNEQFF. CDR3 in DNA: TGTGCCAGCAGTACAGGGTGGGTCTACAATGAGCAGTTCTTC.

The chain links TRBV4-3 to TRBJ1-2; D is unresolved. Germline V CDR1 and CDR2: LGHNA, YSLEER. The V and J ends lost 0 bases and 8 bases respectively, with 10 bases between them. This CDR3 has 13 residues. Written as DNA, the CDR3 is TGCGCCAGCAGCCAAGAAAGCTGGGAGGGCTACACCTTC. Its translation is CASSQESWEGYTF.

The V call is TRBV5-6, the J call TRBJ1-2; TRBD1 might be the D (6 bases). This CDR3 contains 13 residues. In germline, CDR1 is SGHDT, CDR2 YYEEEE. V was trimmed by 4 bases and J by 4 bases, leaving 11 bases between them. The CDR3: CASSLQGLYGYTF. CDR3 nucleotide sequence: TGTGCCAGCAGCCTCCAGGGGCTCTATGGCTACACCTTC.

This chain joins TRBV5-6 and TRBJ1-4; possibly TRBD1 for D (5 bases). Trimming stripped 3 bases from V and 7 bases from J, with 16 bases between. The CDR3 spans 15 residues. The germline V gene encodes CDR1 SGHDT and CDR2 YYEEEE. The DNA of the CDR3 is TGTGCCAGCAGCTCTAGCGGGGGAGTGTCTGAAAAACTGTTTTTT. Translated, it gives CASSSSGGVSEKLFF.

This clone was recorded only once. The V and J genes are TRBV29-1 and TRBJ2-5, with D possibly TRBD1 on 6 matching bases. This CDR3 is built from 15 residues. V was clipped by 0 bases and J by 4 bases, with 15 bases between them. The germline gives CDR1 SQVTM, CDR2 ANQGSEA. Written as DNA, the CDR3 is TGCAGCGTTGAAGATCTGTCACAGGGTGGAGAGACCCAGTACTTC. Amino acids: CSVEDLSQGGETQYF.

The V and J genes are TRBV2 and TRBJ1-5; 10 positions agree with TRBD1. Germline loops: CDR1 SNHLY, CDR2 FYNNEI. This CDR3 is built from 15 residues. J lost 7 bases, V lost 6 bases, and 9 bases had no gene match. CDR3 sequence: CASSAGQGGGQPQHF. For the CDR3, the DNA is TGTGCCAGCAGCGCTGGACAGGGGGGCGGCCAGCCCCAGCATTTT.

The chain couples TRBV11-3 to TRBJ2-1; TRBD1 agrees at 10 bases. The CDR3 extends over 15 amino acids. Germline V CDR1 and CDR2: SGHNT, YENEEA. V lost 5 bases and J lost 7; bases outside the gene matches: 8. The CDR3 DNA follows: TGTGCCAGCAGCGACCCGGGACAGGGGATAAATGAGCAGTTCTTC. Its translation: CASSDPGQGINEQFF.

This chain uses TRBV4-1 with TRBJ1-6; D uncertain. The CDR3 is 15 amino acids. The V gene lost 3 bases and the J gene lost 9 bases, with 15 bases spanning the gap. Germline V lookup: CDR1 MGHRA, CDR2 YSYEKL. CDR3 in amino acids: CASSHTPSSGSPLHF. The CDR3 nucleotides read TGCGCCAGCAGCCACACGCCCTCCTCAGGTTCACCCCTCCACTTT.

This chain connects TRBV29-1 to TRBJ1-1; possible D gene TRBD1, 5 bases. Germline V lookup: CDR1 SQVTM, CDR2 ANQGSEA. V was clipped by 6 bases and J by 11 bases, with 13 bases between them. CDR3 length: 10 residues. The CDR3, as DNA: TGCAGCGTACATCTCCGGGGGGCTTTCTTT. Amino acid sequence: CSVHLRGAFF.

The chain has TRBV6-2 or TRBV6-3 and TRBJ1-6, with 7 bases identical to TRBD1. The V segment lost 5 bases and the J segment 9 bases; nucleotides outside the gene matches: 7. Germline-derived CDR1 and CDR2 are MNHEY and SVGEGT. The length of the CDR3 is 14 residues. This chain's CDR3 is CASSMTTGSSPLHF. In DNA, the CDR3 is TGTGCCAGCAGTATGACGACAGGGTCTTCACCCCTCCACTTT.

The chain links TRBV6-1 to TRBJ2-4; D might be TRBD2 (6 bases). The CDR3 is 16 residues long. Trimming left V 1 base short and J 1 base short, with 11 bases between. Per the germline V gene, CDR1 is MNHNS and CDR2 is SASEGT. The CDR3 loop reads CASSEEGLFAKNIQYF. CDR3 bases: TGTGCCAGCAGTGAAGAGGGACTGTTCGCCAAAAACATTCAGTACTTC.

V and J are TRBV30 and TRBJ1-3, with D maybe TRBD1 (5 bases). Germline loops: CDR1 GTSNPN, CDR2 SVGIG (reference sequence). The CDR3 length is 14 residues. Trimming took 6 bases from V and 2 from J, leaving 14 bases between them. The CDR3: CACSWGVTGNTIYF. The CDR3 region has the DNA TGTGCCTGCTCTTGGGGGGTAACTGGAAACACCATATATTTT.

The genes are TRBV25-1 and TRBJ1-5; D perhaps matches TRBD1 (5 bases). The CDR3 contains 17 residues. CDR1 and CDR2 from the germline V gene are MGHDK and SYGVNS. V lost 1 base and J 5 bases, leaving 18 bases between the germline ends. CDR3 coding DNA: TGTGCCAGCAGTGAATTCGGGGGTTCGGGGTTAGATCAGCCCCAGCATTTT. It translates to CASSEFGGSGLDQPQHF.

This clone was found a few times. This chain joins TRBV10-3 and TRBJ1-1, with a tentative D call TRBD1 (6 bases). The V gene's germline CDR1 is ENHRY and CDR2 SYGVKD. V shed 3 bases and J shed 10 bases, with 27 bases lying between them. The CDR3 is 17 amino acids. DNA for the CDR3: TGTGCCATCAGTGAAGCCGGGGGGGCTGGGAGCGAGAGAGGAGCTTTCTTT. Translating it yields CAISEAGGAGSERGAFF.

The CDR3, as DNA: TGTGCCAGTAGTATGGGGGACAGGGGATTGGAGCAGCCCCAGCATTTT. This codes for CASSMGDRGLEQPQHF. V gene TRBV19 combines with J gene TRBJ1-5; 10 bases agree with TRBD1. CDR1 is LNHDA, CDR2 SQIVND, per germline (reference sequence). The CDR3 sequence is 16 residues long. J lost 7 bases, V lost 3 bases, and 9 bases had no gene match.

The chain carries TRBV5-6 and TRBJ2-1, with TRBD1 matching over 9 bases. The CDR3 spans 16 residues. The germline gives CDR1 SGHDT, CDR2 YYEEEE. The V gene end was trimmed by 4 bases and the J gene end by 3 bases; junction bases not matched to a gene: 8. The CDR3 loop reads CASSGPGTGNYNEQFF. In DNA form, the CDR3 reads TGTGCCAGCAGCGGCCCCGGGACAGGGAACTACAATGAGCAGTTCTTC.

This chain links TRBV7-2 with TRBJ1-1; 7 nucleotides match TRBD1. Germline-derived CDR1 and CDR2 are SGHTA and FQGNSA. The CDR3 spans 16 residues. After removal of 5 bases from V and 5 bases from J, the junction contained 14 bases not matched to a gene. CDR3 in DNA: TGTGCCAGCAGCCCCCGTGGTAAGGGGGCGTTGACTGAAGCTTTCTTT. Protein product: CASSPRGKGALTEAFF.

J is TRBJ1-4 and V is TRBV5-1; D is ambiguous. The ends were cut back, 3 bases at V and 5 bases at J, with 14 bases in the middle. CDR1 and CDR2 (germline): SGHRS, YFSETQ. The CDR3 runs 15 residues. The CDR3 DNA is TGCGCCAGCAGCTCTCTGAAACAGTGGAATGAAAAACTGTTTTTT. Amino acid sequence: CASSSLKQWNEKLFF. Filled out from reference TRBV5-1 and TRBJ1-4, the complete variable domain reads KAGVTQTPRYLIKTRGQQVTLSCSPISGHRSVSWYQQTPGQGLQFLFEYFSETQRNKGNFPGRFSGRQFSNSRSEMNVSTLELGDSALYLCASSSLKQWNEKLFFGSGTQLSVL.

This clone was seen just once. The chain is built from TRBV9 and TRBJ2-1; 7 positions match TRBD2. CDR1 is SGDLS and CDR2 is YYNGEE in the germline V gene. The CDR3 is 15 amino acids. Germline trimming cut 3 bases from V and 10 bases from J; bases unmatched to any gene: 13. CDR3 sequence: CASSEWGELAVEQFF. The CDR3 region has the DNA TGTGCCAGCAGCGAATGGGGGGAGCTAGCGGTGGAGCAGTTCTTC.

The CDR3 nucleotides read TGTGCCTGGAGGTCCCAGGACACCATATATTTT. As protein: CAWRSQDTIYF. This chain connects TRBV30 to TRBJ1-3, with D uncertain. This CDR3 spans 11 amino acids. The germline gives CDR1 GTSNPN, CDR2 SVGIG (reference sequence). Trimming cost V 3 bases and J 8 bases, with 8 bases left between them.

The chain carries TRBV25-1 and TRBJ2-6; maybe TRBD2 (5 bases). Germline CDR1 reads MGHDK; CDR2 reads SYGVNS. Trimming left V 1 base short and J 1 base short, with 14 bases between. CDR3 length equals 18 residues. The CDR3, as DNA: TGTGCCAGCAGTGAATTTGAGGGTCCTTTTTCTGGGGCCAACGTCCTGACTTTC. Protein sequence: CASSEFEGPFSGANVLTF.